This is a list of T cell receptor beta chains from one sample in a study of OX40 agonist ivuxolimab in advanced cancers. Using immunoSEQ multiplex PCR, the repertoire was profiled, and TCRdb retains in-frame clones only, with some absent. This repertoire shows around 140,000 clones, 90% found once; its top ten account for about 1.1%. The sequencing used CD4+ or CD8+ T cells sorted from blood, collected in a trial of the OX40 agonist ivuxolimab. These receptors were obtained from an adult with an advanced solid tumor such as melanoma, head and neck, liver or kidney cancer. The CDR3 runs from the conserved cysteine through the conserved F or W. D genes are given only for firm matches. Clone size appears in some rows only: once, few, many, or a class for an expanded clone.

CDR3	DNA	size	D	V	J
CASSVNRDTQYF	TGTGCCAGCAGCGTAAACAGGGATACGCAGTATTTT	.	.	TRBV9	TRBJ2-3
CASPPNDRLNEKLFF	TGTGCCAGCCCACCAAACGACAGGCTTAATGAAAAACTGTTTTTT	.	.	TRBV18	TRBJ1-4
CASILDRGHEQFF	TGTGCCAGCATCCTCGACAGGGGACATGAGCAGTTCTTC	once	TRBD1	TRBV7-2	TRBJ2-1
CASSLGPTGGYEQYF	TGTGCCAGCAGCTTAGGACCGACAGGGGGCTACGAGCAGTACTTC	.	TRBD1	TRBV7-3	TRBJ2-7
CASSSLRQRTGNTIYF	TGTGCCAGCAGCTCTCTTAGACAGAGAACTGGAAACACCATATATTTT	.	.	TRBV5-4	TRBJ1-3
CASKKNMGGAGNTIYF	TGTGCCAGCAAAAAAAACATGGGAGGGGCTGGAAACACCATATATTTT	.	.	TRBV7-9	TRBJ1-3
CASSPQGVSSYNEQFF	TGCGCCAGCAGCCCACAGGGGGTTAGCTCCTACAATGAGCAGTTCTTC	.	TRBD1	TRBV4-3	TRBJ2-1
CASRSGVGSYEQYF	TGTGCCAGCAGATCAGGGGTTGGGTCCTACGAGCAGTACTTC	.	.	TRBV2	TRBJ2-7
CASSPYRGGTEAFF	TGTGCCAGCTCACCCTACAGGGGAGGTACTGAAGCTTTCTTT	.	TRBD1	TRBV18	TRBJ1-1
CASSPGTPQYTQYF	TGTGCCAGCAGTCCGGGGACTCCTCAATATACGCAGTATTTT	.	.	TRBV6-6	TRBJ2-3
CASSETSGGTDTQYF	TGTGCCAGCAGTGAAACTAGCGGGGGCACAGATACGCAGTATTTT	.	TRBD2	TRBV2	TRBJ2-3
CASSLIRTSGFIRGGEQFF	TGTGCCAGCAGTCTCATCAGGACTAGCGGGTTCATTCGGGGCGGTGAGCAGTTCTTC	.	TRBD2	TRBV5-6	TRBJ2-1
CASSLGGTNTGELFF	TGTGCCAGCAGTTTAGGGGGTACGAACACCGGGGAGCTGTTTTTT	.	.	TRBV28	TRBJ2-2
CASSNQQGEQFF	TGTGCCAGCAGCAATCAACAGGGTGAGCAGTTCTTC	.	.	TRBV7-2	TRBJ2-1
CASSFLILRAGNSYNEQFF	TGTGCCAGCAGTTTCCTTATCCTGCGTGCGGGAAACTCCTACAATGAGCAGTTCTTC	.	.	TRBV28	TRBJ2-1
CASSLYWWGDPSTDTQYF	TGTGCCAGCAGCTTATATTGGTGGGGAGACCCTAGCACAGATACGCAGTATTTT	.	.	TRBV7-4	TRBJ2-3
CASSWAVYGYTF	TGTGCCAGCAGTTGGGCGGTTTATGGCTACACCTTC	.	.	TRBV28	TRBJ1-2
CASSEQGNGVNTEAFF	TGCGCCAGCAGCGAACAGGGTAACGGGGTGAACACTGAAGCTTTCTTT	.	.	TRBV4-3	TRBJ1-1
CSGDLLNEGNEQFF	TGCAGCGGCGACCTCTTGAATGAGGGCAATGAGCAGTTCTTC	.	.	TRBV29-1	TRBJ2-1
CASGLMAGLSDNEQFF	TGTGCTAGTGGTTTGATGGCGGGACTGTCGGACAATGAGCAGTTCTTC	.	.	TRBV12-5	TRBJ2-1
CAISDGGKGENTEAFF	TGTGCCATCAGTGATGGTGGGAAGGGGGAGAACACTGAAGCTTTCTTT	once	.	TRBV10-3	TRBJ1-1
CASSLREKSYTEAFF	TGCGCCAGCAGCCTAAGAGAAAAAAGTTACACTGAAGCTTTCTTT	.	.	TRBV5-1	TRBJ1-1
CASSKPTGWLGQPQHF	TGTGCCAGCAGCAAACCAACAGGGTGGCTCGGTCAGCCCCAGCATTTT	.	.	TRBV21-1	TRBJ1-5
CASSKRLAGEETQYF	TGTGCCAGCAGCAAGCGACTAGCGGGAGAGGAGACCCAGTACTTC	once	.	TRBV21-1	TRBJ2-5
CASSLWSPNEKLFF	TGTGCCAGCAGCTTATGGAGCCCTAATGAAAAACTGTTTTTT	.	.	TRBV7-2	TRBJ1-4
CASSLGTGGQPQHF	TGCGCCAGCAGCCTAGGGACAGGAGGCCAGCCCCAGCATTTT	.	TRBD1	TRBV5-1	TRBJ1-5
CASSVQGGTEAFF	TGTGCCAGCAGTGTCCAGGGAGGCACTGAAGCTTTCTTT	.	.	TRBV6-4	TRBJ1-1
CASSLQGASDTQYF	TGTGCCAGCAGCTTACAGGGGGCCTCAGATACGCAGTATTTT	.	TRBD1	TRBV7-3	TRBJ2-3
CASSFGRTSGANVLTF	TGTGCCAGCAGCTTCGGTAGGACCTCTGGGGCCAACGTCCTGACTTTC	.	.	TRBV5-4	TRBJ2-6
CASSRTGTGHNEQFF	TGTGCCAGCAGTCGGACAGGGACGGGACACAATGAGCAGTTCTTC	once	TRBD1	TRBV28	TRBJ2-1
CASSGLAGSYNEQFF	TGCGCCAGCAGCGGACTAGCGGGCTCCTACAATGAGCAGTTCTTC	.	TRBD2	TRBV5-1	TRBJ2-1
CASSEVGAVNKQYF	TGTGCCAGCAGTGAAGTGGGGGCGGTGAACAAGCAGTACTTC	.	.	TRBV6-1	TRBJ2-7
CASSATGKFGYTF	TGTGCCAGCAGTGCCACGGGAAAGTTTGGCTACACCTTC	.	.	TRBV25-1	TRBJ1-2
CASSYSTGQPQHF	TGTGCCAGCAGTTACTCGACAGGCCAGCCCCAGCATTTT	.	.	TRBV6-5	TRBJ1-5
CASSSHLTGSNGYTF	TGTGCCAGCAGTTCCCATCTGACAGGGTCGAATGGCTACACCTTC	.	TRBD1	TRBV27	TRBJ1-2